This TCR beta chain was identified during a study of cytomegalovirus exposure and HLA in healthy donors. Study details: The use of the same platform for the 90 to 150 validation repertoires and the roughly 670 first-cohort repertoires was reported by a later analysis.

This CDR3 comprises 13 residues. Trimming removed 3 bases from V and 8 bases from J; junction bases left unmatched: 3. The germline V gene has CDR1 LNHNV and CDR2 YYDKDF (reference sequence). As to this clone: As yet, its antigen is unknown.

This table comes from immunoSEQ multiplex PCR, and its TCRdb copy is limited to in-frame clones, with some not included. The sample yields 150,000 or so clones, about 85% seen once. Study-level points and caveats: Many donors carried some public TCRs, although rarity characterized most TCR sequences.

This clonotype originated in a man younger than 40 in good health and CMV-seropositive. The sample was PBMCs. The rearrangement links TRBV15 to TRBJ2-1, with 8 bases lining up with TRBD1. The CDR3 bases are TGTGCCACCAGCAGGACAGGGGACGATGAGCAGTTCTTC. Translated, it gives CATSRTGDDEQFF.